This passage covers 6 T cell receptor beta chains from one sample sequenced in a study of siplizumab effects on memory and regulatory T cells (dated by TCRdb to about 2019). Library preparation was by the immunoSEQ multiplex PCR assay. TCRdb holds this immuneACCESS table with in-frame rearrangements only. Some clones are missing; in checked studies, unresolved V genes explain under half, and the rest has no known cause. The sample table holds approximately 90,000 clones, of which 94% were seen once. The biggest ten clones account for less than 0.4% of the sample. Sequenced sample: non-Treg CD4+ T cells sorted from blood. The sample's cell subset or site, from its label and the paper: FACS-sorted unstimulated CD4+ non-regulatory T cells. The receptors stem from a human donor in good health.

This chain links TRBV29-1 with TRBJ2-1; a weak D match, TRBD2 (6 bases). CDR3 length: 13 amino acids. Per the germline V gene, CDR1 is SQVTM and CDR2 is ANQGSEA. The ends were cut back, 6 bases at V and 8 bases at J, with 17 bases in the middle. The CDR3 protein is CSVLGTLHYEQFF. The CDR3, as DNA: TGCAGCGTGCTCGGGACTCTCCACTATGAGCAGTTCTTC.

J is TRBJ1-5 and V is TRBV30; 7 bases line up with TRBD1. CDR1 and CDR2 (germline): GTSNPN, SVGIG (reference sequence). The CDR3 sequence is 13 residues long. V lost 0 bases and J lost 9; bases outside the gene matches: 5. The CDR3 loop reads CAWSVGTDGPQHF. Here the CDR3 DNA reads TGTGCCTGGAGTGTAGGGACAGACGGGCCCCAGCATTTT.

The chain has TRBV15 and TRBJ1-2; D gene uncertain. Germline V gives CDR1 LNHNV, CDR2 YYDKDF (reference sequence). This CDR3 region has 14 residues. Between the trimmed V and J ends, which lost 3 bases and 10 bases, there was a span of 18 bases. CDR3 region: CATSRGLDDPAYTF. The DNA of the CDR3 is TGTGCCACCAGCAGGGGATTGGACGATCCTGCCTACACCTTC.

The J gene is TRBJ1-4, the V gene TRBV2, with a tentative D call TRBD1 (6 bases). The V end was cut by 6 bases, the J end by 10 bases, with 15 bases between. CDR3 length equals 13 residues. Germline V gene data show CDR1 as SNHLY and CDR2 as FYNNEI. The CDR3 is CASRTYGGGKLFF. Written as DNA, the CDR3 is TGTGCCAGCAGGACTTACGGGGGCGGAAAACTGTTTTTT. Together with reference TRBV2 and TRBJ1-4, the CDR3 gives the full variable domain: EPEVTQTPSHQVTQMGQEVILRCVPISNHLYFYWYRQILGQKVEFLVSFYNNEISEKSEIFDDQFSVERPDGSNFTLKIRSTKLEDSAMYFCASRTYGGGKLFFGSGTQLSVL.

The V gene is TRBV6-6, the J gene TRBJ1-3; the D gene is possibly TRBD1 (6 bases). The length of the CDR3 is 15 residues. CDR1 and CDR2 (germline): MNHNY, SVGAGI (reference sequence). With 5 bases removed from V and 0 bases from J, the gap between germline ends came to 11 bases. CDR3 in DNA: TGTGCCAGCAGTGCTACAGGGCTCTCTGGAAACACCATATATTTT. Its translation: CASSATGLSGNTIYF.

The chain recombines TRBV30 with TRBJ1-2, with D possibly TRBD1 on 6 matching bases. The CDR3 loop spans 14 amino acids. The V gene's germline CDR1 is GTSNPN and CDR2 SVGIG (reference sequence). V lost 0 bases and J lost 4, with 12 bases in between. This CDR3 reads CAWSVVRGAYGYTF. The DNA of the CDR3 is TGTGCCTGGAGTGTTGTTCGGGGGGCCTATGGCTACACCTTC.